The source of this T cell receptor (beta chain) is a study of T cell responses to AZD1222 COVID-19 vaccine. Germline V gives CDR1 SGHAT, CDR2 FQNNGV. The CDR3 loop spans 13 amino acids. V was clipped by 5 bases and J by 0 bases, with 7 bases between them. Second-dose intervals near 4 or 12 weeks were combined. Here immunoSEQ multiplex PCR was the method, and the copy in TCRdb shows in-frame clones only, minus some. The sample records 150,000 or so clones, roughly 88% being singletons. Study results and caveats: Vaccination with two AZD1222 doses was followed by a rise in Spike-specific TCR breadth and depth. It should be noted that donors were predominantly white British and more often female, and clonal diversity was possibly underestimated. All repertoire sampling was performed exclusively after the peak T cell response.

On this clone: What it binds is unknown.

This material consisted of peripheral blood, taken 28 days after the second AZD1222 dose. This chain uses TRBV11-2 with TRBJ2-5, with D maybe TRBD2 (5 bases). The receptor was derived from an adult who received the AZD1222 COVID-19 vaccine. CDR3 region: CASSRGYQETQYF. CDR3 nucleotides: TGTGCCAGCAGCCGGGGTTACCAAGAGACCCAGTACTTC.